One sample yielded the 14 T cell receptor beta chains listed below, sequenced in a study of CD8 T cells in Susac syndrome. The RNA, about 0.45 to 1 ug, was put through reverse transcription using random hexamers. TCRdb reanalysed the immunoSEQ multiplex PCR reads using MiXCR and keeps one entry per CDR3 protein. The data show some 200,000 distinct CDR3 sequences, approximately 94% seen once. The sequencing sample was made of CD4+ T cells from PBMCs. The receptor set was obtained from a human donor with Susac syndrome.

This sequence joins TRBV6-2 or TRBV6-3 and TRBJ2-7, with TRBD2 matching over 8 bases. The V gene end was trimmed by 6 bases and the J gene end by 0 bases; junction bases not matched to a gene: 7. Germline CDR1 is MNHEY and CDR2 is SVGEGT. The CDR3 totals 15 residues. The CDR3 nucleotides read TGTGCCAGCAGCAACGGGGGGGCCAGCTCCTACGAGCAGTACTTC. It translates to CASSNGGASSYEQYF.

The gene calls are TRBV11-2 and TRBJ2-3, with D unresolved. V gave up 5 bases and J gave up 1 base, with 10 bases separating them. The CDR3 covers 14 residues. Germline V gene lookup returns CDR1 SGHAT and CDR2 FQNNGV. CDR3 bases: TGTGCCAGCAGCCCGTGGATTGGCACAGATACGCAGTATTTT. Residues: CASSPWIGTDTQYF.

In DNA, the CDR3 is TGTGCCAGTAGTAACACAGGGGTGAACACTGAAGCTTTCTTT. Encoded protein: CASSNTGVNTEAFF. This sequence joins TRBV19 and TRBJ1-1; 7 bases fit TRBD1. The germline V gene encodes CDR1 LNHDA and CDR2 SQIVND (reference sequence). The J segment lost 0 bases and the V segment lost 4 bases, leaving 2 bases of the junction unmatched. CDR3 length: 14 residues. Full variable domain (outside the CDR3, taken from reference TRBV19 and TRBJ1-1): DGGITQSPKYLFRKEGQNVTLSCEQNLNHDAMYWYRQDPGQGLRLIYYSQIVNDFQKGDIAEGYSVSREKKESFPLTVTSAQKNPTAFYLCASSNTGVNTEAFFGQGTRLTVV.

V and J are TRBV3-1 and TRBJ2-7; TRBD1 matches 7 bases. V shed 5 bases and J 2 bases; nucleotides not matched to a gene: 6. Per the germline V gene, CDR1 is LGHDT and CDR2 is YNNKEL (reference sequence). CDR3 length: 14 residues. Written as DNA, the CDR3 is TGTGCCAGCAGCATAGGGGGCTTGGCCTACGAGCAGTACTTC. Protein sequence: CASSIGGLAYEQYF.

The chain employs TRBV5-4 and TRBJ2-1, with a tentative D call TRBD2 (7 bases). This CDR3 comprises 15 residues. V dropped 5 bases and J dropped 8 bases, with 20 bases sitting between them. CDR1 and CDR2 (germline): SGHNT, YYREEE (reference sequence). Here the CDR3 DNA reads TGTGCCAGCAGTGTGACCGGGGGGCCTATCGATGAGCAGTTCTTC. It specifies CASSVTGGPIDEQFF.

The genes are TRBV15 and TRBJ2-7, with D maybe TRBD1 (5 bases). This CDR3 contains 12 residues. CDR1 is LNHNV and CDR2 is YYDKDF in the germline V gene (reference sequence). With 0 bases removed from V and 9 bases from J, the gap between germline ends came to 9 bases. The DNA of the CDR3 is TGTGCCACCAGCAGAGATGGACATGGGCAGTACTTC. Translation gives CATSRDGHGQYF.

The chain is built from TRBV4-3 and TRBJ2-7, with D tentatively TRBD2 (5 bases). The germline gives CDR1 LGHNA, CDR2 YSLEER. Trimming took 0 bases from V and 0 from J, leaving 9 bases between them. The CDR3 covers 15 residues. CDR3 in DNA: TGCGCCAGCAGCCAAGATGCAGGAGGCTCCTACGAGCAGTACTTC. This encodes CASSQDAGGSYEQYF.

In this sample, this clonotype turned up once. The chain carries TRBV12-3 or TRBV12-4 and TRBJ2-1; TRBD2 aligns across 8 bases. CDR3 length: 15 residues. The ends lost 6 bases at V and 9 bases at J; junction bases unmatched: 13. CDR3 region: CASRYAGTSFGEQFF. CDR3 coding DNA: TGTGCCAGCAGATACGCCGGGACTAGTTTCGGTGAGCAGTTCTTC.

This chain links TRBV20-1 with TRBJ2-5; no firm D call. The CDR3 is made up of 14 amino acids. Trimming cost V 3 bases and J 4 bases, with 15 bases left between them. Germline values: CDR1 DFQATT, CDR2 SNEGSKA (reference sequence). The CDR3 spells CSASSSLAGETQYF. The DNA of the CDR3 is TGCAGTGCTAGTAGCTCCCTGGCCGGAGAGACCCAGTACTTC.

The V call is TRBV9, the J call TRBJ1-5, with 7 positions matching TRBD1. The germline V gene has CDR1 SGDLS and CDR2 YYNGEE. The CDR3 spans 18 residues. Unmatched junction bases numbered 15, after V lost 4 bases and J lost 2 bases. CDR3 bases: TGTGCCAGCAGCTATAATAGGGGGCAGGGCAGGGGCAATCAGCCCCAGCATTTT. Translated: CASSYNRGQGRGNQPQHF.

The rearrangement uses TRBV29-1 and TRBJ2-2; 7 nucleotides match TRBD1. Germline CDR1 and CDR2: SQVTM and ANQGSEA. The CDR3 runs 14 residues. Trimming cost V 5 bases and J 7 bases; bases outside gene matches: 10. CDR3 bases: TGCAGCGTTTCCAACTACAGGGGAATCGGGGAGCTGTTTTTT. Translation: CSVSNYRGIGELFF.

This clonotype was observed a single time. V gene TRBV15 combines with J gene TRBJ1-5, with D uncertain. The germline V and J ends were trimmed by 1 base and 0 bases, with 10 bases remaining between them. This CDR3 comprises 16 residues. Germline V gives CDR1 LNHNV, CDR2 YYDKDF (reference sequence). CDR3 sequence: CATSRARARSNQPQHF. The CDR3 region has the DNA TGTGCCACCAGCAGAGCGAGGGCGCGTAGCAATCAGCCCCAGCATTTT.

This rearrangement joins TRBV2 to TRBJ2-7; D unclear. Trimming shortened V by 7 bases and J by 1 base, and 8 bases separated the two germline ends. The CDR3 contains 12 residues. Germline CDR1 SNHLY, CDR2 FYNNEI. The CDR3 DNA sequence: TGTGCCAGCATGGTGGCATCCTACGAGCAGTACTTC. It codes for CASMVASYEQYF.

The chain joins TRBV19 to TRBJ1-2; TRBD1 agrees at 9 bases. The germline V gene has CDR1 LNHDA and CDR2 SQIVND (reference sequence). The junction had 10 bases not matched to a gene; V was cut back by 3 bases and J by 14 bases. This CDR3 is built from 13 residues. CDR3 sequence: CASSIMGTGTPTF. DNA of the CDR3: TGTGCCAGTAGTATCATGGGGACAGGGACTCCGACCTTC.